These 7 T cell receptor beta chains were sequenced from one sample in a study of blood T cell repertoires in COVID-19. The method was immunoSEQ multiplex PCR; TCRdb's version includes in-frame clones alone and lacks a portion of them. Of under 250,000 clones listed, around 85% are singletons. The sample consisted of peripheral blood. These receptors were taken from a woman aged 55-69 years with active or convalescent COVID-19.

A few counts support this clone. This chain connects TRBV7-9 to TRBJ1-1; 9 positions match TRBD1. Germline V gene data show CDR1 as SEHNR and CDR2 as FQNEAQ (reference sequence). V lost 4 bases, J lost 3 bases, and 6 bases stayed unmatched. The CDR3 spans 15 residues. CDR3: CASSYRGLGDTEAFF. The CDR3 DNA is TGTGCCAGCAGCTACAGGGGGCTGGGGGACACTGAAGCTTTCTTT.

The chain is built from TRBV5-1 and TRBJ2-1, with 7 bases fitting TRBD1. The junction had 2 bases not matched to a gene; V was cut back by 0 bases and J by 8 bases. CDR3 length: 13 amino acids. Germline V gene sequence: CDR1 SGHRS, CDR2 YFSETQ. The CDR3 coding sequence is TGCGCCAGCAGCTTGGGAACAGGGGATGAGCAGTTCTTC. The encoded protein is CASSLGTGDEQFF.

The rearrangement links TRBV7-6 to TRBJ2-7, with D possibly matching TRBD1 (6 bases). V lost 1 base, J lost 2 bases, and 9 bases lay in between. CDR3 length equals 14 residues. Per germline, CDR1 SGHVS and CDR2 FNYEAQ. Here the CDR3 reads CASSLVRGPYEQYF. The DNA for the CDR3 is TGTGCCAGCAGCTTAGTCAGGGGCCCCTACGAGCAGTACTTC.

V is TRBV11-3 and J is TRBJ2-2, with 8 bases fitting TRBD1. V lost 3 bases to trimming and J lost 2 bases; unmatched junction nucleotides: 2. The germline gives CDR1 SGHNT, CDR2 YENEEA. CDR3 length equals 15 residues. The CDR3 coding sequence is TGTGCCAGCAGCTTCACAGGGGGAAACACCGGGGAGCTGTTTTTT. The encoded protein is CASSFTGGNTGELFF.

This rearrangement joins TRBV15 to TRBJ2-5, with D unclear. This CDR3 comprises 14 residues. Germline assignment: CDR1 LNHNV and CDR2 YYDKDF (reference sequence). Trimming removed 0 bases from V and 1 base from J, with 6 bases in between. The CDR3 bases are TGTGCCACCAGCAGAGAAGGCGGCCAAGAGACCCAGTACTTC. Encoded protein: CATSREGGQETQYF.

The chain joins TRBV14 to TRBJ2-7; D uncertain. Germline V gene lookup returns CDR1 SGHDN and CDR2 FVKESK. CDR3 length: 16 amino acids. Trimming removed 0 bases from V and 0 bases from J, with 12 bases in between. The CDR3 DNA sequence: TGTGCCAGCAGCCAAGATCTATGGCGGAGCTCCTACGAGCAGTACGTC. Protein: CASSQDLWRSSYEQYV.

This clone has at least ten counts. The rearrangement uses TRBV24-1 and TRBJ2-1; D call uncertain. From germline, CDR1 is KGHDR and CDR2 SFDVKD. The CDR3 loop spans 12 amino acids. The V and J ends lost 4 bases and 13 bases respectively, with 13 bases between them. The CDR3 coding sequence is TGTGCCACCAGTGAGGCTGACATGGGTCAGTTCTTC. This codes for CATSEADMGQFF.